Below are 21 T cell receptor beta chains sequenced from a single sample in a study of OX40 agonist ivuxolimab in advanced cancers. Here immunoSEQ multiplex PCR was the method, and the copy in TCRdb shows in-frame clones only, minus some. The sample records about 82,000 clones, 88% being singletons. This sample comprised CD4+ or CD8+ T cells sorted from blood, obtained in a trial of the OX40 agonist ivuxolimab. Every receptor here comes from an adult with an advanced solid tumor such as melanoma, head and neck, liver or kidney cancer.

Written as DNA, the CDR3 is TGTGCCAGCAGAAAGCGGCAGAACACCGGGGAGCTGTTTTTT. Translation gives CASRKRQNTGELFF. The chain joins TRBV2 to TRBJ2-2; TRBD2 might be the D (5 bases). The CDR3 length is 14 residues. CDR1 is SNHLY, CDR2 FYNNEI, per germline. The V and J ends lost 6 bases and 1 base respectively, with 9 bases between them.

The chain recombines TRBV5-1 with TRBJ1-3; 9 bases map to TRBD1. CDR1 SGHRS and CDR2 YFSETQ come from the germline V gene. Trimming cost V 6 bases and J 4 bases; bases outside gene matches: 11. The CDR3 extends over 16 amino acids. In DNA, the CDR3 is TGCGCCAGCACCCCCGGGACAGGGAGGCGCGGAAACACCATATATTTT. The encoded protein is CASTPGTGRRGNTIYF. Full variable domain (remainder filled in from reference TRBV5-1 and TRBJ1-3): KAGVTQTPRYLIKTRGQQVTLSCSPISGHRSVSWYQQTPGQGLQFLFEYFSETQRNKGNFPGRFSGRQFSNSRSEMNVSTLELGDSALYLCASTPGTGRRGNTIYFGEGSWLTVV.

This clone was counted a single time. V is TRBV4-2 and J is TRBJ1-2; D gene ambiguous. The germline V gene has CDR1 LGHNA and CDR2 YNFKEQ. Trimming took 0 bases from V and 0 from J, leaving 8 bases between them. This CDR3 has 15 amino acids. CDR3 region: CASSQDWTSNYGYTF. CDR3 DNA: TGTGCCAGCAGCCAAGACTGGACCTCTAACTATGGCTACACCTTC.

This chain links TRBV19 with TRBJ2-1, with 10 bases fitting TRBD2. The germline CDR1 and CDR2 sequences are LNHDA and SQIVND (reference sequence). The V and J ends lost 4 bases and 1 base, in that order; junction bases with no gene match: 1. The CDR3 extends over 15 amino acids. The CDR3 DNA reads TGTGCCAGTAGTAAGACTAGCGGGTCCTACAATGAGCAGTTCTTC. This gives the protein CASSKTSGSYNEQFF.

This chain connects TRBV30 to TRBJ2-5; 9 bases map to TRBD1. V trimming: 3 bases; J trimming: 4 bases; junction bases outside the gene matches: 6. Germline V gene lookup returns CDR1 GTSNPN and CDR2 SVGIG (reference sequence). This CDR3 is 14 amino acids long. As DNA, the CDR3 is TGTGCCTGGAGCTTATTGACAGGGGGAGAGACCCAGTACTTC. Translation gives CAWSLLTGGETQYF.

This clone was seen only a few times. The sample carries other DNA sequences with the same CDR3. The V and J genes are TRBV6-1 and TRBJ2-1; D unresolved. Germline CDR1 reads MNHNS; CDR2 reads SASEGT. This CDR3 has 14 residues. The V end lost 5 bases, the J end lost 1 base, and 9 bases lay between the germline ends. The CDR3 DNA is TGTGCCAGCAGTAGGACGCCGTCCTACAATGAGCAGTTCTTC. Its protein product is CASSRTPSYNEQFF.

V gene TRBV28 combines with J gene TRBJ1-2, with 7 bases aligning to TRBD1. In germline, CDR1 is MDHEN, CDR2 SYDVKM. V dropped 7 bases and J dropped 5; count of bases not matched to a gene: 4. This CDR3 region has 12 residues. CDR3 coding DNA: TGTGCCAGCACAGGGACAGTATATGGCTACACCTTC. The encoded protein is CASTGTVYGYTF.

The chain is built from TRBV7-9 and TRBJ2-2, with 8 bases aligning to TRBD1. The CDR3 loop spans 14 amino acids. The J segment lost 7 bases and the V segment lost 5 bases, leaving 6 bases of the junction unmatched. Germline V CDR1 and CDR2: SEHNR, FQNEAQ (reference sequence). CDR3 region: CASSRAGGLGELFF. The CDR3 coding sequence is TGTGCCAGCAGCCGTGCAGGGGGCCTCGGGGAGCTGTTTTTT.

The V gene is TRBV2, the J gene TRBJ2-5; D might be TRBD2 (5 bases). The V gene lost 3 bases and the J gene lost 5 bases, with 13 bases spanning the gap. The CDR3 covers 14 residues. Germline V gene lookup returns CDR1 SNHLY and CDR2 FYNNEI. The CDR3 region is CASSDSEGQETQYF. The CDR3 region has the DNA TGTGCCAGCAGTGATTCTGAGGGCCAGGAGACCCAGTACTTC.

V gene TRBV6-4 combines with J gene TRBJ2-1, with TRBD2 matching 8 bases. The CDR3 extends over 16 amino acids. With 3 bases clipped from V and 8 bases from J, the junction kept 12 bases outside the gene matches. CDR1 is MRHNA, CDR2 SNTAGT, per germline. The CDR3 bases are TGTGCCAGCAGTGAGGAAACTAGCGGTGGTCAGGATGAGCAGTTCTTC. It translates to CASSEETSGGQDEQFF.

This clone has only a few counts. This sequence joins TRBV6-6 and TRBJ2-7, with a tentative D call TRBD1 (5 bases). The germline V and J ends were trimmed by 6 bases and 7 bases, with 7 bases remaining between them. In germline, CDR1 is MNHNY, CDR2 SVGAGI (reference sequence). This CDR3 has 10 amino acids. The CDR3 coding sequence is TGTGCCAGCAGAAGGACAGAGCAGTACTTC. Its translation: CASRRTEQYF.

This clone was recorded only once. CDR3 region: CASSGFSYEQYF. CDR3 in DNA: TGTGCCAGCAGCGGCTTCTCCTACGAGCAGTACTTC. The rearrangement uses TRBV7-2 and TRBJ2-7; no clear D gene. CDR1 and CDR2 (germline): SGHTA, FQGNSA. The CDR3 is 12 amino acids. V lost 5 bases and J 0 bases, leaving 5 bases between the germline ends.

V gene TRBV7-8 combines with J gene TRBJ1-1, with 8 bases aligning to TRBD1. This CDR3 is built from 15 residues. CDR1 and CDR2 (germline): SGHVS, FQNEAQ. The J segment lost 5 bases and the V segment lost 1 base, leaving 6 bases of the junction unmatched. In DNA, the CDR3 is TGTGCCAGCAGCTTAGACGCAGGGGGCGTAACTGAAGCTTTCTTT. This sequence encodes CASSLDAGGVTEAFF.

The rearrangement joins TRBV28 to TRBJ2-3; D is unclear. Germline-derived CDR1 and CDR2 are MDHEN and SYDVKM. The CDR3 extends over 12 amino acids. Trimming removed 5 bases from V and 2 bases from J, with 5 bases in between. CDR3 amino acids: CASSLPTDTQYF. The CDR3 coding sequence is TGTGCCAGCAGTCTCCCCACAGATACGCAGTATTTT.

The J gene is TRBJ2-2, the V gene TRBV19; D might be TRBD1 (6 bases). The CDR3 is 13 amino acids. V was trimmed by 10 bases and J by 3 bases, leaving 12 bases between them. Germline CDR1 reads LNHDA; CDR2 reads SQIVND (reference sequence). The CDR3 loop is CATPDSYTGELFF. The CDR3 DNA reads as TGTGCCACCCCGGACAGCTACACCGGGGAGCTGTTTTTT.

The rearrangement joins TRBV7-2 to TRBJ2-1; the match to TRBD2 covers 13 bases. The V gene end was trimmed by 1 base and the J gene end by 7 bases; junction bases not matched to a gene: 1. Germline V gives CDR1 SGHTA, CDR2 FQGNSA. The CDR3 length is 15 residues. The CDR3 nucleotides read TGTGCCAGCAGCTTAGGGACTAGCGGGAGAAATGAGCAGTTCTTC. Amino acid sequence: CASSLGTSGRNEQFF. The full variable domain, completed using reference TRBV7-2 and TRBJ2-1, is GAGVSQSPSNKVTEKGKDVELRCDPISGHTALYWYRQSLGQGLEFLIYFQGNSAPDKSGLPSDRFSAERTGGSVSTLTIQRTQQEDSAVYLCASSLGTSGRNEQFFGPGTRLTVL.

This clone has just one count. The J gene is TRBJ2-7, the V gene TRBV28, with D perhaps matching TRBD1 (6 bases). This CDR3 has 14 amino acids. In germline, CDR1 is MDHEN, CDR2 SYDVKM. V lost 5 bases to trimming and J lost 2 bases, with 13 bases between them. CDR3 residues: CASSLGQYTYEQYF. CDR3 sequence (DNA): TGTGCCAGCAGTCTAGGACAGTATACCTACGAGCAGTACTTC.

This sequence joins TRBV19 and TRBJ2-3; TRBD2 matches at 7 bases. CDR3 length: 18 residues. Losses at the gene ends were 1 base for V and 5 bases for J; bases not matched to a gene: 15. CDR1 and CDR2 (germline): LNHDA, SQIVND (reference sequence). CDR3 residues: CASSIAFGVAGAVDTQYF. CDR3 in DNA: TGTGCCAGTAGTATAGCCTTCGGGGTGGCGGGAGCGGTAGATACGCAGTATTTT. The full variable domain, with the rest looked up from reference TRBV19 and TRBJ2-3, is DGGITQSPKYLFRKEGQNVTLSCEQNLNHDAMYWYRQDPGQGLRLIYYSQIVNDFQKGDIAEGYSVSREKKESFPLTVTSAQKNPTAFYLCASSIAFGVAGAVDTQYFGPGTRLTVL.

This clone appeared a few times. The chain joins TRBV19 to TRBJ1-5; TRBD1 matches at 9 bases. There are 16 residues in the CDR3. Germline V CDR1 and CDR2: LNHDA, SQIVND (reference sequence). The V and J ends lost 7 bases and 3 bases, in that order; junction bases with no gene match: 10. The CDR3 reads CASIPSDRGVNQPQHF. The CDR3 bases are TGTGCCAGTATTCCATCGGACAGGGGAGTCAATCAGCCCCAGCATTTT.

The V call is TRBV7-2, the J call TRBJ2-1, with 8 bases that match TRBD2. Trimming cost V 3 bases and J 4 bases; bases outside gene matches: 2. Per the germline V gene, CDR1 is SGHTA and CDR2 is FQGNSA. This CDR3 contains 14 residues. The CDR3 sequence is CASSFSGAYNEQFF. CDR3 sequence (DNA): TGTGCCAGCAGCTTTAGCGGGGCTTACAATGAGCAGTTCTTC. The full variable domain, in which reference TRBV7-2 and TRBJ2-1 provide the parts outside the CDR3, is GAGVSQSPSNKVTEKGKDVELRCDPISGHTALYWYRQSLGQGLEFLIYFQGNSAPDKSGLPSDRFSAERTGGSVSTLTIQRTQQEDSAVYLCASSFSGAYNEQFFGPGTRLTVL.

This clone was observed once. In nucleotides, the CDR3 is TGCAGTGCACACACCGGGGAGCTGTTTTTT. It codes for CSAHTGELFF. This chain joins TRBV20-1 and TRBJ2-2, with D unclear. The CDR3 runs 10 residues. Germline V gene sequence: CDR1 DFQATT, CDR2 SNEGSKA (reference sequence). Trimming took off 6 bases at V and 3 bases at J, with 2 bases between the two ends.